This section outlines one T cell receptor beta chain sequence together with its context. Antigen specificity is unknown. The treatment denotes: about 20 received Ad26.COV2.S at low or high dose, single or two shots; five or six received placebo; per-sample allocation not given. Specimens were obtained on day 63 following the first vaccine or placebo injection. The sample is drawn from a study of Ad26.COV2.S vaccination and SARS-CoV-2 variants. Regarding the study as a whole: Across vaccine and placebo recipients, the breadth of non-spike TCRs was similar.

Clones were read by immunoSEQ multiplex PCR, and TCRdb kept only the in-frame ones, dropping some. The sample consists of 350,000 to 500,000 clones, roughly 90% of them appearing once. Germline CDR1 reads SGDLS; CDR2 reads YYNGEE. J lost 10 bases, V lost 7 bases, and 11 bases had no gene match. The CDR3 has 14 residues. This chain connects TRBV9 to TRBJ1-6; TRBD1 aligns across 7 bases. This TCR was sampled from a person aged 18-60 years who received the Ad26.COV2.S COVID-19 vaccine or a placebo. Here the sequenced sample was peripheral blood, taken in a trial of Ad26.COV2.S vaccine versus placebo. The CDR3, as DNA: TGTGCCAGCGCTCCTGACAGGGATGGGTCACCCCTCCACTTT. Protein product: CASAPDRDGSPLHF.